The source of this T cell receptor (beta chain) is a study of OX40 agonist ivuxolimab in advanced cancers. The data were produced by immunoSEQ multiplex PCR, yet TCRdb's version contains in-frame clones alone and is incomplete. Found here are 68,000 or so clones, roughly 80% of them singletons; the top ten hold 1.4%. This clonotype originated in an adult with an advanced solid tumor such as melanoma, head and neck, liver or kidney cancer. The sample in question was CD4+ or CD8+ T cells sorted from blood, obtained in a trial of the OX40 agonist ivuxolimab.

The CDR3 DNA reads as TGTGCCTGGAGTGTACCAAGATTCGGAGGGGCCACAGATACGCAGTATTTT. Residues: CAWSVPRFGGATDTQYF. This chain joins TRBV30 and TRBJ2-3, with a possible D match to TRBD2 (6 bases). The CDR3 spans 17 residues. From germline, CDR1 is GTSNPN and CDR2 SVGIG (reference sequence). Trimming pared 0 bases from V and 2 bases from J, leaving 18 bases between.